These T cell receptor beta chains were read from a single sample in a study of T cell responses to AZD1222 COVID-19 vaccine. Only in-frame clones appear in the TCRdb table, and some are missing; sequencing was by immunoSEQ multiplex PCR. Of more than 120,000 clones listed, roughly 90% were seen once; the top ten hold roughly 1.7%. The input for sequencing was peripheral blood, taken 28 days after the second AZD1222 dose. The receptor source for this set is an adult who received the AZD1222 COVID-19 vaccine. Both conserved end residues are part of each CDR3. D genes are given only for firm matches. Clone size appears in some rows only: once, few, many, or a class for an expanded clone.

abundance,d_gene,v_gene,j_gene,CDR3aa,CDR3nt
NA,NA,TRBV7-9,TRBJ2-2,CASGNTGELFF,TGTGCAAGCGGGAACACCGGGGAGCTGTTTTTT
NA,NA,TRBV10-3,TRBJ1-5,CAISESFAQGQHF,TGTGCCATCAGTGAGTCATTTGCTCAGGGTCAGCATTTT
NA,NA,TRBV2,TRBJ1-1,CASRMTGKGEAFF,TGTGCCAGCAGGATGACAGGAAAAGGTGAAGCTTTCTTT
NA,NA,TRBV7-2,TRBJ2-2,CASSLLGRPANTGELFF,TGTGCCAGCAGCTTACTGGGACGGCCCGCGAACACCGGGGAGCTGTTTTTT
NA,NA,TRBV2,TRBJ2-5,CASTARETQYF,TGTGCCAGCACGGCAAGAGAGACCCAGTACTTC
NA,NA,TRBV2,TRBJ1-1,CASSEGSLPFF,TGTGCCAGCAGTGAAGGTAGTCTGCCTTTCTTT
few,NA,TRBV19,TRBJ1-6,CASIDPGDNSPLHF,TGTGCCAGTATCGACCCCGGTGATAATTCACCCCTCCACTTT
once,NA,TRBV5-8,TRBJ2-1,CASSPRDGAPSYNEQFF,TGTGCCAGCAGCCCCCGGGATGGGGCGCCCTCCTACAATGAGCAGTTCTTC
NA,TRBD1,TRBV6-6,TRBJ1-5,CASRPGQGGQPQHF,TGTGCCAGCAGACCCGGACAGGGTGGACAGCCCCAGCATTTT
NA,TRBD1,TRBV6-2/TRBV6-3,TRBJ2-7,CASSGQGRPPEQYF,TGTGCCAGCAGCGGACAGGGAAGACCGCCCGAGCAGTACTTC
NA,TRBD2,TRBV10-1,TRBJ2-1,CASSSRLAGENEQFF,TGCGCCAGCAGTTCGAGACTAGCGGGAGAGAATGAGCAGTTCTTC
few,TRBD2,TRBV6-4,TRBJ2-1,CASSDSAGEHNEQFF,TGTGCCAGCAGTGACTCGGCGGGGGAGCACAATGAGCAGTTCTTC
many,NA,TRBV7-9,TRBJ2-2,CASSFLATQLFF,TGTGCCAGCAGCTTCTTGGCGACACAGCTGTTTTTT
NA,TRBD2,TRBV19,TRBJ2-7,CASSPLAGVGEQYF,TGTGCCAGCAGCCCACTAGCGGGAGTTGGTGAGCAGTACTTC
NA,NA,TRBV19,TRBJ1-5,CASSPVANQPQHF,TGTGCCAGTAGTCCTGTCGCAAATCAGCCCCAGCATTTT
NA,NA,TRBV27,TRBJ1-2,CASSYKTPSTGYGGYTF,TGTGCCAGCAGCTACAAGACCCCCTCGACAGGTTACGGCGGCTACACCTTC
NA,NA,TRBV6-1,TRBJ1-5,CASSDGGAGNQPQHF,TGTGCCAGCAGTGATGGGGGAGCCGGCAATCAGCCCCAGCATTTT
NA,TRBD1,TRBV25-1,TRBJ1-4,CASSEYQGATNEKLFF,TGTGCCAGCAGTGAATACCAGGGGGCAACTAATGAAAAACTGTTTTTT
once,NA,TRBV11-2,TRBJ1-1,CASSPAESGPHLSTEAFF,TGTGCCAGCAGCCCTGCCGAATCCGGGCCCCATTTATCCACTGAAGCTTTCTTT
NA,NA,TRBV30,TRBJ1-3,CAWSTGNTIYF,TGTGCCTGGAGCACAGGAAACACCATATATTTT
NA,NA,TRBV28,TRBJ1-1,CASSLPPEGAFF,TGTGCCAGCAGTTTGCCCCCGGAAGGAGCTTTCTTT
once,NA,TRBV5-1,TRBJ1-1,CASSFGANTEAFF,TGCGCCAGCAGCTTCGGGGCAAACACTGAAGCTTTCTTT
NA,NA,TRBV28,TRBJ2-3,CASSLVGTGTWYF,NA
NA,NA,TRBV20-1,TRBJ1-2,CSANFGPGYTF,TGCAGTGCTAACTTTGGGCCTGGCTACACCTTC
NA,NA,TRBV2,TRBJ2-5,CASSVLGALSETQYF,TGTGCCAGCAGTGTCCTGGGGGCGCTTTCGGAGACCCAGTACTTC
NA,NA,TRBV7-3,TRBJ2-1,CASSARSGASDNEQFF,TGTGCCAGCAGCGCGAGGAGTGGGGCCTCGGATAATGAGCAGTTCTTC
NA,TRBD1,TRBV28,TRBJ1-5,CASSFVTGANQPQHF,TGTGCCAGCAGTTTCGTTACAGGGGCTAATCAGCCCCAGCATTTT
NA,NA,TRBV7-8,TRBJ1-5,CASSLGAGSTGNQPQHF,TGTGCCAGCAGCTTAGGTGCAGGGTCAACGGGCAATCAGCCCCAGCATTTT
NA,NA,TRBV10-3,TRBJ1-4,CAISESVRDEKLFF,TGTGCCATCAGTGAGTCGGTCAGGGACGAAAAACTGTTTTTT
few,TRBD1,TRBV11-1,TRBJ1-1,CASSRQGLDTEAFF,TGTGCCAGCAGCCGACAGGGTTTGGACACTGAAGCTTTCTTT
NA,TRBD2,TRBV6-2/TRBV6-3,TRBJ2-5,CASSPLGPLAGGQETQYF,TGTGCCAGCAGCCCCCTAGGGCCACTAGCGGGGGGCCAAGAGACCCAGTACTTC
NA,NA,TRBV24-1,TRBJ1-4,CATSDSRRIEKLFF,TGTGCCACCAGTGACAGTCGACGGATTGAAAAACTGTTTTTT
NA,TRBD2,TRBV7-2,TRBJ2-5,CASSLASGRFETQYF,TGTGCCAGCAGCTTAGCTAGCGGGAGGTTTGAGACCCAGTACTTC
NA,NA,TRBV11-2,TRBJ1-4,CASSPRGANNEKLFF,TGTGCCAGCAGCCCCCGGGGGGCGAATAATGAAAAACTGTTTTTT
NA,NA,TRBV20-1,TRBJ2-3,CSGSRGDTQYF,TGCAGTGGGTCTCGGGGGGATACGCAGTATTTT
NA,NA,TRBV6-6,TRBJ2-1,CASSERTASYNEQFF,TGTGCCAGCAGCGAGCGGACAGCGTCCTACAATGAGCAGTTCTTC
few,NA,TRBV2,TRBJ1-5,CASSRDNGGNQPQHF,TGTGCCAGCAGCCGGGACAACGGCGGCAATCAGCCCCAGCATTTT
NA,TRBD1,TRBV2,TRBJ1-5,CASSGQGNNQPQHF,TGTGCCAGCAGTGGACAGGGGAACAATCAGCCCCAGCATTTT
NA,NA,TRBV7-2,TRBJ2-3,CASSFLGGGADTQYF,TGTGCCAGCAGCTTTTTGGGGGGGGGCGCAGATACGCAGTATTTT
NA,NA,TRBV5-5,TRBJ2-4,CASSLQAKNIQYF,TGTGCCAGCAGCTTGCAGGCCAAAAACATTCAGTACTTC
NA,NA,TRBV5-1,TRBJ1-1,CASRSTVETEAFF,TGCGCCAGCAGGTCAACAGTCGAAACTGAAGCTTTCTTT
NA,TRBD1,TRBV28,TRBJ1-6,CASSVQQGAISPLHF,TGTGCCAGCAGTGTCCAACAGGGGGCGATTTCACCCCTCCACTTT
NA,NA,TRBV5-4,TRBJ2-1,CASSFIDEQFF,TGTGCCAGCAGCTTTATCGATGAGCAGTTCTTC
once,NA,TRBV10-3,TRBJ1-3,CAISEGPLSGNTIYF,TGTGCCATCAGTGAGGGCCCGCTCTCTGGAAACACCATATATTTT
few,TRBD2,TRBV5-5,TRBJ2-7,CASSSLAGSSYEQYF,TGTGCCAGCAGCTCTCTAGCGGGAAGCTCCTACGAGCAGTACTTC
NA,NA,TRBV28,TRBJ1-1,CASSPTFRGEAFF,TGTGCCAGCAGTCCCACCTTCAGGGGAGAAGCTTTCTTT
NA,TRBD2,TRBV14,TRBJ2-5,CASSLLAVQETQYF,TGTGCCAGCAGCCTACTAGCGGTACAAGAGACCCAGTACTTC
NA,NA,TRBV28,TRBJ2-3,CASSRGQSPPRGDTQYF,TGTGCCAGCAGTCGAGGACAGTCACCCCCCCGGGGAGATACGCAGTATTTT
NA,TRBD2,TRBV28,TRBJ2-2,CASSPGGTGLAGTGELFF,TGTGCCAGCAGCCCGGGGGGCACCGGACTAGCGGGAACGGGGGAGCTGTTTTTT
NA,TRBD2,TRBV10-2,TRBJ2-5,CASRGLAGGGQETQYF,TGCGCCAGCAGGGGTCTAGCGGGGGGAGGCCAAGAGACCCAGTACTTC
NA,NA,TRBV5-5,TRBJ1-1,CASSLWENTEAFF,TGTGCCAGCAGCTTGTGGGAGAACACTGAAGCTTTCTTT
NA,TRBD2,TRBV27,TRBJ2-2,CASSPLGLAGARGTGELFF,TGTGCCAGCAGTCCCCTGGGACTAGCGGGGGCTCGGGGCACCGGGGAGCTGTTTTTT